A single sample is the source of the 10 T cell receptor beta chains below, sequenced in a study of T cells in Graves' hyperthyroidism and ophthalmopathy. The investigators amplified TCR beta CDR3 regions from RNA transcripts. The HTBI primer set drove a first-round RT-PCR of the TCR CDR3. TCRdb re-called the multiplex PCR reads through MiXCR, storing one row per CDR3 protein. The sample lists about 700,000 distinct CDR3 sequences; about 45% were seen once. Source material: peripheral blood or thyroid tissue (not recorded which). All receptors come from an adult man with Graves' disease, either hyperthyroidism or ophthalmopathy (not recorded which).

This clonotype was seen a single time. J is TRBJ1-1 and V is TRBV20-1, with D possibly TRBD1 on 6 matching bases. V was clipped by 2 bases and J by 12 bases, with 16 bases between them. The CDR3 sequence is 12 residues long. Germline CDR1 is DFQATT and CDR2 is SNEGSKA (reference sequence). The chain's CDR3 is CSARPTGQGTFF. Written as DNA, the CDR3 is TGCAGTGCTAGACCCACAGGGCAGGGTACTTTCTTT.

The chain employs TRBV19 and TRBJ1-3; D uncertain. Looked up from germline, CDR1 is LNHDA and CDR2 is SQIVND (reference sequence). CDR3 length: 14 residues. Between the trimmed V and J ends, which lost 1 base and 0 bases, there was a span of 4 bases. As DNA, the CDR3 is TGTGCCAGTAGTATAGGAACCTCTGGAAACACCATATATTTT. Its translation is CASSIGTSGNTIYF.

The chain carries TRBV6-1 and TRBJ1-5; TRBD1 aligns across 10 bases. The ends lost 11 bases at V and 0 bases at J; junction bases unmatched: 13. The germline CDR1 and CDR2 sequences are MNHNS and SASEGT. The CDR3 spans 17 residues. The CDR3 nucleotides are TGTGCCGCATCGGACGACGGACAGGGGGTTAGCAATCAGCCCCAGCATTTT. The encoded protein is CAASDDGQGVSNQPQHF.

The rearrangement links TRBV7-9 to TRBJ1-6; TRBD1 matches at 7 bases. The CDR3 is 16 residues long. V trimming: 5 bases; J trimming: 7 bases; junction bases outside the gene matches: 11. The germline CDR1 and CDR2 sequences are SEHNR and FQNEAQ (reference sequence). The CDR3 region has the DNA TGTGCCAGCAGCCTCCTCCGGACAGGTATGAATTCACCCCTCCACTTT. It yields the protein CASSLLRTGMNSPLHF.

Details on this clonotype: Being one base from a much bigger clone, this may be a read error. The chain carries TRBV12-3 or TRBV12-4 and TRBJ2-5; D gene ambiguous. There are 13 residues in the CDR3. The CDR3 coding sequence is TGTGCCAGCAGTCGAGAGAGGAGCGAGACCCAGCACTTC. This sequence encodes CASSRERSETQHF.

CDR3 sequence reads: CASSPTVADISYEQYF. In DNA form, the CDR3 reads TGTGCCAGCAGCCCGACGGTGGCAGACATCTCCTACGAGCAGTACTTC. The V gene is TRBV7-9, the J gene TRBJ2-7; D remains ambiguous. Germline CDR1 is SEHNR and CDR2 is FQNEAQ (reference sequence). The CDR3 loop spans 16 amino acids. Trimming removed 5 bases at V and 0 bases at J, with 17 bases between. The full variable domain, rest sourced from reference TRBV7-9 and TRBJ2-7, is DTGVSQNPRHKITKRGQNVTFRCDPISEHNRLYWYRQTLGQGPEFLTYFQNEAQLEKSRLLSDRFSAERPKGSFSTLEIQRTEQGDSAMYLCASSPTVADISYEQYFGPGTRLTVT.

This clonotype appeared many times. V is TRBV10-3 and J is TRBJ1-1; D gene ambiguous. V dropped 0 bases and J dropped 1 base, with 6 bases sitting between them. This CDR3 has 14 residues. Germline lookup yields CDR1 ENHRY and CDR2 SYGVKD. This CDR3 reads CAISESIGNTEAFF. In DNA, the CDR3 is TGTGCCATCAGTGAGTCGATCGGGAACACTGAAGCTTTCTTT.

This chain links TRBV12-5 with TRBJ1-3; no clear D. This CDR3 region has 12 residues. The germline gives CDR1 LGHNT, CDR2 FRNRAP. V was clipped by 0 bases and J by 11 bases, with 8 bases between them. The DNA for the CDR3 is TGTGCTAGTGGTTTGGTTTCAGGACCCATATATTTT. Amino acid sequence: CASGLVSGPIYF. The complete variable domain, with remaining parts taken from reference TRBV12-5 and TRBJ1-3, reads DARVTQTPRHKVTEMGQEVTMRCQPILGHNTVFWYRQTMMQGLELLAYFRNRAPLDDSGMPKDRFSAEMPDATLATLKIQPSEPRDSAVYFCASGLVSGPIYFGEGSWLTVV.

This chain links TRBV7-2 with TRBJ1-2; no definite D call. Between the trimmed V and J ends, which lost 2 bases and 4 bases, there was a span of 8 bases. The CDR3 has 13 residues. CDR1 is SGHTA and CDR2 is FQGNSA in the germline V gene. The CDR3 nucleotides are TGTGCCAGCAGCTTACCAAGCCTCTATGGCTACACCTTC. The encoded protein is CASSLPSLYGYTF.

This clonotype has a count of ten or more. This chain uses TRBV11-2 with TRBJ2-7; 7 positions match TRBD2. The CDR3 is made up of 13 amino acids. Trimming took 5 bases from V and 4 from J; bases not matched to a gene: 5. Germline lookup yields CDR1 SGHAT and CDR2 FQNNGV. The CDR3 DNA sequence: TGTGCCAGCAGCCTCGGGGAGGGTTACGAGCAGTACTTC. Protein: CASSLGEGYEQYF. Supplemented by reference TRBV11-2 and TRBJ2-7, the full variable domain reads EAGVAQSPRYKIIEKRQSVAFWCNPISGHATLYWYQQILGQGPKLLIQFQNNGVVDDSQLPKDRFSAERLKGVDSTLKIQPAKLEDSAVYLCASSLGEGYEQYFGPGTRLTVT.